Listed here are 15 T cell receptor beta chains from one sample, sequenced in a study of T cells after yellow fever vaccination. TCRdb reprocessed the 5' RACE reads via MiXCR and lists one record per CDR3 protein. The sample has some 420,000 distinct CDR3 sequences, 15% to 20% seen once; the top ten hold roughly a sixth. This material consisted of PBMCs, taken before the yellow fever booster vaccination. These receptors were obtained from a man between 18 and 35 years old who received the YFV17D yellow fever vaccine.

This clonotype was seen a handful of times. The genes are TRBV12-3 or TRBV12-4 and TRBJ1-3; D is possibly TRBD1 (6 bases). The CDR3 spans 18 residues. V lost 5 bases to trimming and J lost 6 bases, with 26 bases between them. CDR3 DNA sequence: TGTGCCAGCAGTCAATACCGGGGGCTGATCACCACACCAAACACCATATATTTT. Residues: CASSQYRGLITTPNTIYF.

The CDR3 DNA follows: TGTGCCAGCAGCGCAGGGGGCCCCGAAGCTTTCTTT. Its protein product is CASSAGGPEAFF. The chain is built from TRBV7-9 and TRBJ1-1, with 8 nucleotides matching TRBD1. The CDR3 is 12 amino acids. The V and J ends lost 5 bases and 8 bases, in that order; junction bases with no gene match: 4. Germline V CDR1 and CDR2: SEHNR, FQNEAQ (reference sequence).

This clonotype has more than one count but fewer than ten. CDR3 bases: TGTGCCAGCAGTTCCTCCGGGACAGGGGGTACCGGGGAGCTGTTTTTT. Translating it yields CASSSSGTGGTGELFF. The chain recombines TRBV27 with TRBJ2-2; 11 bases are a match to TRBD1. The CDR3 extends over 16 amino acids. V lost 4 bases to trimming and J lost 5 bases; unmatched junction nucleotides: 6. CDR1 MNHEY and CDR2 SMNVEV come from the germline V gene (reference sequence).

CDR3 coding DNA: TGTGCCAGCAGCTCGACAGGGGAGAGGGGGGCACCCACAGATACGCAGTATTTT. It yields the protein CASSSTGERGAPTDTQYF. The gene calls are TRBV7-9 and TRBJ2-3, with TRBD1 identical over 8 bases. This CDR3 region has 18 residues. Trimming at V came to 4 bases and at J to 2 bases, leaving 14 bases not matched to a gene. Germline values: CDR1 SEHNR, CDR2 FQNEAQ (reference sequence).

The chain carries TRBV6-2 or TRBV6-3 and TRBJ2-3; 11 nucleotides agree with TRBD1. This CDR3 is built from 14 residues. The V gene end was trimmed by 6 bases and the J gene end by 8 bases; junction bases not matched to a gene: 7. Per germline, CDR1 MNHEY and CDR2 SVGEGT. This CDR3 is CASSNGQGASTQYF. The CDR3 nucleotides are TGTGCCAGCAGCAATGGACAGGGGGCAAGTACGCAGTATTTT.

This clonotype turned up a few times. CDR3: CASSPRQGSSYNEQFF. CDR3 coding DNA: TGTGCCAGCAGCCCCCGACAGGGGTCTTCCTACAATGAGCAGTTCTTC. The chain carries TRBV7-9 and TRBJ2-1, with 8 bases fitting TRBD1. CDR1 and CDR2 (germline): SEHNR, FQNEAQ (reference sequence). CDR3 length: 16 residues. Unmatched junction bases numbered 7, after V lost 5 bases and J lost 1 base.

Many counts were recorded for this clonotype. V gene TRBV6-5 combines with J gene TRBJ2-7; TRBD1 or TRBD2 may be the D gene (5 bases each). The germline V and J ends were trimmed by 7 bases and 0 bases, with 19 bases remaining between them. Per germline, CDR1 MNHEY and CDR2 SVGAGI. The CDR3 extends over 16 amino acids. For the CDR3, the DNA is TGTGCCAGCACCTACGCCCCAGGGACCGGCTCCTACGAGCAGTACTTC. This gives the protein CASTYAPGTGSYEQYF.

The genes are TRBV11-1 and TRBJ2-3, with D possibly TRBD1 on 6 matching bases. Trimming took off 1 base at V and 6 bases at J, with 14 bases between the two ends. Germline CDR1 SGHAT, CDR2 FQDESV (reference sequence). The CDR3 length is 15 residues. The CDR3 DNA is TGTGCCAGCAGCTTAGGGGGCAGGGGCCACGATACGCAGTATTTT. As protein: CASSLGGRGHDTQYF. Full variable domain (remainder filled in from reference TRBV11-1 and TRBJ2-3): EAEVAQSPRYKITEKSQAVAFWCDPISGHATLYWYRQILGQGPELLVQFQDESVVDDSQLPKDRFSAERLKGVDSTLKIQPAELGDSAMYLCASSLGGRGHDTQYFGPGTRLTVL.

The gene calls are TRBV4-2 and TRBJ1-3; no firm D call. Trimming took off 4 bases at V and 0 bases at J, with 13 bases between the two ends. CDR1 and CDR2 (germline): LGHNA, YNFKEQ. The CDR3 spans 16 residues. As DNA, the CDR3 is TGTGCCAGCAGCCGCCTAAGAGAAGACTCTGGAAACACCATATATTTT. Its protein product is CASSRLREDSGNTIYF.

This chain links TRBV7-9 with TRBJ2-3, with D unclear. CDR3 length: 16 amino acids. Trimming cost V 1 base and J 0 bases, with 11 bases left between them. The germline V gene has CDR1 SEHNR and CDR2 FQNEAQ (reference sequence). The CDR3 loop reads CASSLGYSLSTDTQYF. DNA of the CDR3: TGTGCCAGCAGCTTAGGTTACAGCCTTAGCACAGATACGCAGTATTTT.

The V gene is TRBV20-1, the J gene TRBJ2-1; maybe TRBD2 (6 bases). Germline CDR1 is DFQATT and CDR2 is SNEGSKA (reference sequence). V dropped 3 bases and J dropped 2 bases, with 11 bases sitting between them. The CDR3 length is 14 residues. CDR3 sequence (DNA): TGCAGTGCTAGCTCGGGGGTCGCCTACAATGAGCAGTTCTTC. This sequence encodes CSASSGVAYNEQFF.

This chain joins TRBV4-2 and TRBJ2-2; 8 bases fit TRBD1. Germline CDR1 reads LGHNA; CDR2 reads YNFKEQ. CDR3 length equals 16 residues. Germline trimming cut 3 bases from V and 7 bases from J; bases unmatched to any gene: 10. CDR3 in amino acids: CASSQGDRLRGGELFF. CDR3 coding DNA: TGTGCCAGCAGCCAGGGGGACAGGCTAAGGGGCGGGGAGCTGTTTTTT.

This clonotype showed up just a few times. V usage is TRBV24-1 and J usage is TRBJ1-5; D is possibly TRBD1 (5 bases). Germline V lookup: CDR1 KGHDR, CDR2 SFDVKD. The CDR3 is made up of 15 amino acids. V dropped 2 bases and J dropped 5 bases, with 12 bases sitting between them. The chain's CDR3 is CATSDSGLGYQPQHF. Written as DNA, the CDR3 is TGTGCCACCAGTGATTCAGGGTTGGGGTATCAGCCCCAGCATTTT.

In its sample, this clonotype was seen a few times. V is TRBV4-1 and J is TRBJ2-4, with D perhaps matching TRBD1 (5 bases). The V gene's germline CDR1 is MGHRA and CDR2 YSYEKL. The CDR3 totals 16 residues. Trimming removed 3 bases at V and 0 bases at J, with 12 bases between. The CDR3 loop reads CASSHRAGLAKNIQYF. DNA of the CDR3: TGCGCCAGCAGCCATCGGGCAGGGCTAGCCAAAAACATTCAGTACTTC.

Only a few counts were recorded for this clonotype. Germline and junction disagree at one end, which may indicate a read error. This chain connects TRBV7-3 to TRBJ2-3, with 10 bases lining up with TRBD1. Germline CDR1 is SGHTA and CDR2 is FQGTGA. The CDR3 sequence is 14 residues long. The CDR3 reads CASSGQGGTDTQYF. CDR3 coding DNA: TGCGCCAGCAGCGGACAGGGGGGAACAGATACGCAGTATTTT.